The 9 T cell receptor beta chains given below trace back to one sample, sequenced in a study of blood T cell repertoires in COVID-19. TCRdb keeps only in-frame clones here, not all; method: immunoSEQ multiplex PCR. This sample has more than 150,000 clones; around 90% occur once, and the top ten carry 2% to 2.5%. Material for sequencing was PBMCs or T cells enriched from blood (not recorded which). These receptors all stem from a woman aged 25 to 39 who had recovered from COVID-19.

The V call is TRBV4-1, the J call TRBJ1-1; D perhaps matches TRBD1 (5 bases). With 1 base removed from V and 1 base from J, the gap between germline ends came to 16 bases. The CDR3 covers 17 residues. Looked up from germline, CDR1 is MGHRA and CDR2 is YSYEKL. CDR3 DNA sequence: TGCGCCAGCAGCCAAGCCTATTCGGACACATGGAACACTGAAGCTTTCTTT. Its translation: CASSQAYSDTWNTEAFF.

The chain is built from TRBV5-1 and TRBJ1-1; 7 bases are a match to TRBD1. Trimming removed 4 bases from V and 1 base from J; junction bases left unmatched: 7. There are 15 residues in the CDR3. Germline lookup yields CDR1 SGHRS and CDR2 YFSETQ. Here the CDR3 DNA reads TGCGCCAGCAGCCTATCGGGACAGAGGAACACTGAAGCTTTCTTT. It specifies CASSLSGQRNTEAFF.

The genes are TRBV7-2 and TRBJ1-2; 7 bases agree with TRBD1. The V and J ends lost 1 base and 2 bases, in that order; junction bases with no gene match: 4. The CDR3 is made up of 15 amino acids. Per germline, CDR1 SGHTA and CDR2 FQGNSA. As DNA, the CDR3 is TGTGCCAGCAGCTTAGGAGGGGGCCAGAACTATGGCTACACCTTC. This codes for CASSLGGGQNYGYTF.

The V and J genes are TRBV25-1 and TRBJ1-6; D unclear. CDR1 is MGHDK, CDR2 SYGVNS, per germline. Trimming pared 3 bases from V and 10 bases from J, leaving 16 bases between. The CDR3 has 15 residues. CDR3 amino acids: CASSDRNGDGSPLHF. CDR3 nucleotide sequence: TGTGCCAGCAGTGATAGAAACGGGGATGGATCACCCCTCCACTTT.

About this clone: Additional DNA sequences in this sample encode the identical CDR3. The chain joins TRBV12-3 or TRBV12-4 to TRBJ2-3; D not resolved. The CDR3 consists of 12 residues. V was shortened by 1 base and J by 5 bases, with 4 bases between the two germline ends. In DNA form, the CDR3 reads TGTGCCAGCAGTTTAGGCGGAGATACGCAGTATTTT. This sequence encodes CASSLGGDTQYF.

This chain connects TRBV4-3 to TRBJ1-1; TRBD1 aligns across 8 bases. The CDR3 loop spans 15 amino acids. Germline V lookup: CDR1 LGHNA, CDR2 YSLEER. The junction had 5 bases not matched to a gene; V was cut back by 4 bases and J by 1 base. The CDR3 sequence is CASSLGTGANTEAFF. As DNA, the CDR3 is TGCGCCAGCAGCCTAGGGACAGGAGCGAACACTGAAGCTTTCTTT.

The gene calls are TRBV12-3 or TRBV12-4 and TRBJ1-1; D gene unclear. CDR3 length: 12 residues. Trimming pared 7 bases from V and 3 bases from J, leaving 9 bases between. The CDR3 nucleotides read TGTGCCAGCACCCTTCGGGACACTGAAGCTTTCTTT. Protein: CASTLRDTEAFF.

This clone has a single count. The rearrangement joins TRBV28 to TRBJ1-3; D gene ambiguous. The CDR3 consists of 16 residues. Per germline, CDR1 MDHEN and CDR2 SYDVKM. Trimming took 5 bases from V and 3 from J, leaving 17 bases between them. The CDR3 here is CASSTSWAADGNTIYF. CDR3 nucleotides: TGTGCCAGCAGTACCTCGTGGGCAGCGGATGGAAACACCATATATTTT.

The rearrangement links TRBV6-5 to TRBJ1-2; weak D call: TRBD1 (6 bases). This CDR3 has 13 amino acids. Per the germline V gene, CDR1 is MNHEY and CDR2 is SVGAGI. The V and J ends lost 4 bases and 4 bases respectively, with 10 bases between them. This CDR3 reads CASSSGQRYGYTF. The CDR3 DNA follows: TGTGCCAGCAGTTCAGGACAGCGCTATGGCTACACCTTC.